This T cell receptor beta chain was recorded in a study of CD8 T cells in ankylosing spondylitis. Study findings and constraints: CD8+ by phenotype, disease-linked clones were relatively rare in peripheral blood. Matched ankylosing spondylitis synovial fluid reportedly showed significant enrichment of disease-linked clones. Earlier literature documents some of the motif variants in reactive arthritis synovial fluid and blood. Typical of ankylosing spondylitis blood, it appeared, was a TCR beta motif of seven to nine highly homologous variants.

This clonotype was seen more than once but under ten times. Its matching antigen is unknown. TCRdb re-derived calls from the 5' RACE reads in MiXCR, one entry per CDR3 protein. The repertoire holds roughly 350,000 distinct CDR3 sequences, with 6.5% to 10% as singletons. The germline V gene has CDR1 MNHEY and CDR2 SMNVEV (reference sequence). CDR3 size: 13 residues. Trimming removed 4 bases from V and 0 bases from J, with 3 bases in between. The gene calls are TRBV27 and TRBJ2-2; D gene unclear. Sequenced input: blood, either unsorted or a sorted T cell fraction (not recorded which). This receptor was taken from a male donor with ankylosing spondylitis. CDR3 coding DNA: TGTGCCAGCAGTTGGGCGAACACCGGGGAGCTGTTTTTT. Amino acids: CASSWANTGELFF.